The clone carrying this TCR beta chain was detected a few times. Its antigen remains unknown. Every isolated RNA sample was fully reverse transcribed, so sequencing captured expressed TCRB transcripts. The table came from immunoSEQ multiplex PCR; TCRdb's copy has only in-frame clones and leaves some out. The table shows under 850,000 clones, with roughly 13% occurring only once. This sample was included in a study of beta chain features in type 1 diabetes. Study details: Taken together, all samples contributed 107,917,701 examined sorted cells. Broader study findings: It was not settled here whether HLA type affects TCRB rearrangement. Significant though moderate, a shortening of TCRB CDR3s appeared in all four CD4+ subsets of Type 1 diabetes patients.

Sampling consisted of one heparinised blood draw per donor, averaging about 110 mL. The V and J ends lost 6 bases and 0 bases respectively, with 18 bases between them. The germline V gene has CDR1 SNHLY and CDR2 FYNNEI. The CDR3 length is 18 residues. The J gene is TRBJ2-6, the V gene TRBV2; D gene uncertain. Sequenced sample: naive CD4+ T cells from blood. This receptor was taken from a man aged 18 to 29 with type 1 diabetes. CDR3 sequence (DNA): TGTGCCAGCAGCCTGGACGGCAGATTAAGCTCTGGGGCCAACGTCCTGACTTTC. This encodes CASSLDGRLSSGANVLTF.